The 31 T cell receptor beta chains in this list originate from one sample, sequenced in a study of cytomegalovirus exposure and HLA in healthy donors. PCR used 60 Vbeta primers and 13 Jbeta primers. This table comes from immunoSEQ multiplex PCR, and its TCRdb copy is limited to in-frame clones, with some not included. The sample yields about 200,000 clones, around nine tenths seen once. Sequenced material: PBMCs. The receptor set was obtained from a woman aged 18-29 years in good health and CMV-seronegative.

This chain links TRBV27 with TRBJ2-7, with TRBD2 matching 10 bases. Per germline, CDR1 MNHEY and CDR2 SMNVEV (reference sequence). Trimming removed 6 bases from V and 7 bases from J; junction bases left unmatched: 6. The CDR3 length is 13 residues. CDR3 sequence (DNA): TGTGCCAGCAGAGCGGGAGGGAGAAGGGAGCAGTACTTC. Protein sequence: CASRAGGRREQYF.

DNA for the CDR3: TGCGCCAGCAGCACCTCAGCCGGAGGCCTTAACTATGGCTACACCTTC. It translates to CASSTSAGGLNYGYTF. The rearrangement uses TRBV10-2 and TRBJ1-2; D unresolved. Deletions cut 6 bases from V and 1 base from J, with 18 bases between. Germline lookup yields CDR1 WSHSY and CDR2 SAAADI. This CDR3 spans 16 amino acids.

The genes are TRBV19 and TRBJ1-5; D might be TRBD1 (6 bases). V lost 5 bases to trimming and J lost 0 bases, with 11 bases between them. CDR3 size: 15 residues. The germline V gene encodes CDR1 LNHDA and CDR2 SQIVND (reference sequence). The CDR3 DNA sequence: TGTGCCAGTAGTGTGACAGGTTATAGCAATCAGCCCCAGCATTTT. Protein: CASSVTGYSNQPQHF.

This clone was observed a single time. This chain uses TRBV7-2 with TRBJ2-3; 7 positions agree with TRBD2. CDR1 is SGHTA and CDR2 is FQGNSA in the germline V gene. The V gene end was trimmed by 2 bases and the J gene end by 4 bases; junction bases not matched to a gene: 9. CDR3 length equals 16 residues. The CDR3 nucleotides are TGTGCCAGCAGCTTAAGAAATCTGGGGAGGGCAGATACGCAGTATTTT. Its translation is CASSLRNLGRADTQYF.

This chain joins TRBV10-3 and TRBJ1-1; D remains ambiguous. Germline lookup yields CDR1 ENHRY and CDR2 SYGVKD. Trimming took off 7 bases at V and 3 bases at J, with 15 bases between the two ends. The CDR3 sequence is 14 residues long. CDR3 nucleotides: TGTGCCATCATGGCGCAGGTCGGGGACACTGAAGCTTTCTTT. Its protein product is CAIMAQVGDTEAFF.

Details on this clone: Other DNA sequences within the sample encode an identical CDR3. V usage is TRBV6-1 and J usage is TRBJ2-5, with D perhaps TRBD1 (5 bases). The CDR3 length is 14 residues. The V and J ends lost 0 bases and 3 bases respectively, with 8 bases between them. CDR1 and CDR2 (germline): MNHNS, SASEGT. CDR3 sequence (DNA): TGTGCCAGCAGTGAAGCGCAAGGGGAAGAGACCCAGTACTTC. Its protein is CASSEAQGEETQYF.

V and J are TRBV27 and TRBJ2-7; 7 positions agree with TRBD1. The germline gives CDR1 MNHEY, CDR2 SMNVEV (reference sequence). The CDR3 sequence is 15 residues long. V dropped 1 base and J dropped 4; count of bases not matched to a gene: 7. CDR3 nucleotide sequence: TGTGCCAGCAGTTTATTCGGGACAGAGGTATACGAGCAGTACTTC. This gives the protein CASSLFGTEVYEQYF.

This clone occurred a few times. Relative to the germline gene, one junction end is altered; a read error may explain this. The CDR3 DNA is TGTTCCAGCAGCACAGGACAGTCAACAGGAATGAACACTGAAGCTTTCTTT. It translates to CSSSTGQSTGMNTEAFF. The gene calls are TRBV7-9 and TRBJ1-1, with D tentatively TRBD1 (6 bases). CDR3 length equals 17 residues. CDR1 and CDR2 (germline): SEHNR, FQNEAQ (reference sequence).

The genes are TRBV7-8 and TRBJ2-2; the D gene is possibly TRBD2 (7 bases). Trimming pared 5 bases from V and 6 bases from J, leaving 22 bases between. CDR1 and CDR2 from the germline V gene are SGHVS and FQNEAQ. CDR3 length: 17 residues. The CDR3 region has the DNA TGTGCCAGCAGCCCCCACATTGGGGGGGCTGTAGCCGGGGAGCTGTTTTTT. It codes for CASSPHIGGAVAGELFF.

The rearrangement joins TRBV15 to TRBJ2-3, with 10 bases that match TRBD1. Germline V gives CDR1 LNHNV, CDR2 YYDKDF (reference sequence). V lost 5 bases and J lost 4; bases outside the gene matches: 6. The CDR3 length is 15 residues. CDR3 sequence: CATSGGQGIADTQYF. CDR3 in DNA: TGTGCCACCAGCGGGGGACAGGGGATCGCAGATACGCAGTATTTT.

As regards this clone: At one of its ends the junction is not consistent with the germline gene, which may arise from a read error. The chain is built from TRBV5-1 and TRBJ2-3; D perhaps matches TRBD1 (6 bases). This CDR3 is 17 amino acids long. Germline loops: CDR1 SGHRS, CDR2 YFSETQ. In DNA, the CDR3 is TGCGTCAGCAGCCTAAAACTGGGGGCGAGATCCACAGATACGCAGTATTTT. Translated: CVSSLKLGARSTDTQYF.

The table lists this clone with a count of one. In nucleotides, the CDR3 is TGTGCCATCAGTGAGCCAGGGACAGATTCCTATGGCTACACCTTC. Encoded protein: CAISEPGTDSYGYTF. V is TRBV10-3 and J is TRBJ1-2; 7 bases match TRBD1. V dropped 2 bases and J dropped 4; count of bases not matched to a gene: 7. The CDR3 is 15 amino acids. Germline V gene data show CDR1 as ENHRY and CDR2 as SYGVKD.

This chain connects TRBV5-6 to TRBJ2-3, with TRBD1 matching over 9 bases. Per the germline V gene, CDR1 is SGHDT and CDR2 is YYEEEE. With 3 bases clipped from V and 2 bases from J, the junction kept 10 bases outside the gene matches. This CDR3 has 17 amino acids. CDR3 region: CASSWTGARRDTDTQYF. Here the CDR3 DNA reads TGTGCCAGCAGCTGGACAGGGGCCCGACGGGACACAGATACGCAGTATTTT.

This sequence joins TRBV11-3 and TRBJ2-5, with 10 bases aligning to TRBD1. Germline V gene data show CDR1 as SGHNT and CDR2 as YENEEA. J was trimmed by 5 bases and V by 5 bases; bases with no gene match: 5. There are 14 residues in the CDR3. The CDR3 DNA follows: TGTGCCAGCAGCCCGACAGGGGGCTGGGAGACCCAGTACTTC. As protein: CASSPTGGWETQYF.

The chain recombines TRBV6-4 with TRBJ1-1, with no clear D. Germline assignment: CDR1 MRHNA and CDR2 SNTAGT. V lost 5 bases and J lost 7, with 11 bases in between. The CDR3 is 12 amino acids. The CDR3 sequence: CASSPPGGEAFF. CDR3 DNA sequence: TGTGCCAGCAGTCCACCGGGAGGTGAAGCTTTCTTT.

In DNA form, the CDR3 reads TGTGCCAGCATCACCCAAGGGAGAGTTCCCCATGAGCAGTTCTTC. The encoded protein is CASITQGRVPHEQFF. The chain recombines TRBV6-1 with TRBJ2-1; D is possibly TRBD2 (5 bases). This CDR3 contains 15 residues. V gave up 7 bases and J gave up 8 bases, with 21 bases separating them. The germline V gene has CDR1 MNHNS and CDR2 SASEGT.

The chain carries TRBV11-2 and TRBJ1-2; 10 bases line up with TRBD1. Germline V lookup: CDR1 SGHAT, CDR2 FQNNGV. Trimming cost V 2 bases and J 1 base; bases outside gene matches: 4. The length of the CDR3 is 16 residues. The CDR3 DNA reads TGTGCCAGCAGCTTAAGGTGGACAGGGGGTAACTATGGCTACACCTTC. Translation: CASSLRWTGGNYGYTF.

The V and J genes are TRBV11-1 and TRBJ2-5, with D tentatively TRBD1 (7 bases). Trimming took 8 bases from V and 4 from J, leaving 23 bases between them. CDR3 size: 16 residues. The germline V gene encodes CDR1 SGHAT and CDR2 FQDESV (reference sequence). In DNA form, the CDR3 reads TGTGCCAGCCGCTCCCAGGGGGAGGCGCTTGCAGAGACCCAGTACTTC. It encodes CASRSQGEALAETQYF.

The rearrangement uses TRBV5-1 and TRBJ2-7, with 9 bases that match TRBD2. The germline gives CDR1 SGHRS, CDR2 YFSETQ. V trimming: 4 bases; J trimming: 4 bases; junction bases outside the gene matches: 12. This CDR3 is built from 16 residues. The DNA for the CDR3 is TGCGCCAGCAGCGCCGCCCCGACTAGCGGAATTTACGAGCAGTACTTC. Residues: CASSAAPTSGIYEQYF.

Details on this clone: Given a much more abundant clone one base away, this may be a read error. V gene TRBV9 combines with J gene TRBJ2-5, with 8 bases that match TRBD2. V dropped 4 bases and J dropped 5; count of bases not matched to a gene: 1. Germline V gene sequence: CDR1 SGDLS, CDR2 YYNGEE. The CDR3 is 12 amino acids. The chain's CDR3 is CASSPGGETQYF. DNA of the CDR3: TGTGCCAGCAGCCCGGGGGGGGAGACCCAGTACTTC. Full variable domain (remainder filled in from reference TRBV9 and TRBJ2-5): DSGVTQTPKHLITATGQRVTLRCSPRSGDLSVYWYQQSLDQGLQFLIQYYNGEERAKGNILERFSAQQFPDLHSELNLSSLELGDSALYFCASSPGGETQYFGPGTRLLVL.

The rearrangement joins TRBV18 to TRBJ2-5; 7 bases match TRBD1. This CDR3 has 16 amino acids. J gave up 2 bases and V 6 bases, and 12 bases lay outside the gene matches. Germline CDR1 and CDR2: KGHSH and LQKENI. This chain's CDR3 is CASSQTGSVVQETQYF. The CDR3 nucleotides are TGTGCCAGCTCGCAGACAGGGTCCGTTGTACAAGAGACCCAGTACTTC. Supplemented by reference TRBV18 and TRBJ2-5, the full variable domain reads NAGVMQNPRHLVRRRGQEARLRCSPMKGHSHVYWYRQLPEEGLKFMVYLQKENIIDESGMPKERFSAEFPKEGPSILRIQQVVRGDSAAYFCASSQTGSVVQETQYFGPGTRLLVL.

This chain links TRBV2 with TRBJ1-1, with 7 bases identical to TRBD1. This CDR3 comprises 15 residues. J lost 0 bases, V lost 3 bases, and 4 bases had no gene match. The germline V gene has CDR1 SNHLY and CDR2 FYNNEI. This CDR3 reads CASSEPGQMNTEAFF. In DNA, the CDR3 is TGTGCCAGCAGTGAGCCGGGACAGATGAACACTGAAGCTTTCTTT. The full variable domain, with the rest looked up from reference TRBV2 and TRBJ1-1, is EPEVTQTPSHQVTQMGQEVILRCVPISNHLYFYWYRQILGQKVEFLVSFYNNEISEKSEIFDDQFSVERPDGSNFTLKIRSTKLEDSAMYFCASSEPGQMNTEAFFGQGTRLTVV.

This chain joins TRBV11-2 and TRBJ2-3; 7 nucleotides align to TRBD1. Germline trimming cut 6 bases from V and 4 bases from J; bases unmatched to any gene: 13. Germline CDR1 and CDR2: SGHAT and FQNNGV. The CDR3 length is 16 residues. CDR3 nucleotides: TGTGCCAGCAGATCGACAGGGTTGGGAAGTGCAGATACGCAGTATTTT. This gives the protein CASRSTGLGSADTQYF. Looking up the rest from reference TRBV11-2 and TRBJ2-3 gives the full variable domain: EAGVAQSPRYKIIEKRQSVAFWCNPISGHATLYWYQQILGQGPKLLIQFQNNGVVDDSQLPKDRFSAERLKGVDSTLKIQPAKLEDSAVYLCASRSTGLGSADTQYFGPGTRLTVL.

Of note for this clone: Relative to the germline gene, one junction end is altered; a read error may explain this. This chain joins TRBV7-7 and TRBJ2-2, with D maybe TRBD2 (6 bases). CDR1 is SSHAT, CDR2 FNYEAQ, per germline (reference sequence). CDR3 size: 15 residues. The DNA for the CDR3 is TGTGCTAGCAGCTTAGCCCCGGGGGACACCGGGGAGCTGTTTTTT. Translation: CASSLAPGDTGELFF.

V is TRBV28 and J is TRBJ1-1; tentatively, D is TRBD1 (6 bases). The CDR3 totals 14 residues. Deletions cut 5 bases from V and 1 base from J, with 11 bases between. Germline V gene data show CDR1 as MDHEN and CDR2 as SYDVKM. The CDR3 DNA sequence: TGTGCCAGCAGTCCCCAGGGGAGGAACACTGAAGCTTTCTTT. Translated, it gives CASSPQGRNTEAFF.

The chain links TRBV6-5 to TRBJ2-7; D is possibly TRBD2 (7 bases). CDR1 and CDR2 (germline): MNHEY, SVGAGI. V was trimmed by 5 bases and J by 5 bases, leaving 16 bases between them. This CDR3 spans 14 amino acids. As DNA, the CDR3 is TGTGCCAGCAGTGAGGGGGGGGACGTTGACGAGCAGTACTTC. Translated: CASSEGGDVDEQYF.

The chain combines TRBV7-9 with TRBJ1-2, with TRBD1 matching 7 bases. The germline V gene encodes CDR1 SEHNR and CDR2 FQNEAQ (reference sequence). J gave up 10 bases and V 4 bases, and 9 bases lay outside the gene matches. This CDR3 comprises 13 residues. The CDR3 DNA sequence: TGTGCCAGCAGCTCAACAGGGGCGACTCACTACACCTTC. It yields the protein CASSSTGATHYTF.

J is TRBJ2-2 and V is TRBV7-9; D is undetermined. Trimming left V 5 bases short and J 2 bases short, with 12 bases between. Germline V gives CDR1 SEHNR, CDR2 FQNEAQ (reference sequence). This CDR3 region has 15 residues. The CDR3 coding sequence is TGTGCCAGCAGCACTATTTTCCCCAACACCGGGGAGCTGTTTTTT. Its protein is CASSTIFPNTGELFF.

Details on this clone: The identical CDR3 is also encoded by other nucleotide sequences in the sample. The chain couples TRBV7-6 to TRBJ2-7; unclear D gene. The CDR3 totals 13 residues. V lost 1 base, J lost 0 bases, and 4 bases lay in between. CDR1 is SGHVS, CDR2 FNYEAQ, per germline. Written as DNA, the CDR3 is TGTGCCAGCAGCTTAGGAGACTCCTACGAGCAGTACTTC. Its translation is CASSLGDSYEQYF.

This clone was observed a few times. This chain links TRBV7-3 with TRBJ2-5; D remains ambiguous. In germline, CDR1 is SGHTA, CDR2 FQGTGA. Trimming shortened V by 3 bases and J by 2 bases, and 7 bases separated the two germline ends. The CDR3 runs 13 residues. The CDR3 region has the DNA TGTGCCAGCAGCTTTAGTCCGCAAGAGACCCAGTACTTC. Translating gives CASSFSPQETQYF.

The chain couples TRBV14 to TRBJ1-1; weak D call: TRBD1 (6 bases). Germline CDR1 and CDR2: SGHDN and FVKESK. The V end was cut by 3 bases, the J end by 3 bases, with 11 bases between. The CDR3 runs to 14 residues. The CDR3 nucleotides are TGTGCCAGCAGCCATGGGGGCCTGCACACTGAAGCTTTCTTT. The encoded protein is CASSHGGLHTEAFF.